What follows are 29 T cell receptor beta chains derived from one specimen sequenced in a study of metastatic and nonmetastatic thyroid tumors. All patients were untreated before thyroid surgery. Using MiXCR, TCRdb re-called clones from the PCR reads. This table holds a few thousand clones, around 28% found once. The specimen was adjacent normal tissue. Source of these receptors: a female donor with papillary thyroid cancer or a benign thyroid nodule (not recorded which). Some clones in this sample may be carry-over from other donors' samples.

This clone turned up a few times. The J gene is TRBJ2-1, the V gene TRBV28; 7 bases line up with TRBD1. From germline, CDR1 is MDHEN and CDR2 SYDVKM. The CDR3 has 15 amino acids. Trimming took 2 bases from V and 4 from J; bases not matched to a gene: 5. CDR3 coding DNA: TGTGCCAGCAGTTTAAGGGGGACAGTTTACAATGAGCAGTTCTTC. Translation gives CASSLRGTVYNEQFF.

There are many counts of this clone. With a much larger clone just one base away, this may be a read error. CDR3 in amino acids: CASSQDVISEQFF. In nucleotides, the CDR3 is TGCGCCAGCAGCCAAGATGTGATCAGTGAGCAGTTCTTC. J is TRBJ2-1 and V is TRBV4-3; D gene unclear. This CDR3 is built from 13 residues. Germline CDR1 is LGHNA and CDR2 is YSLEER. Deletions cut 0 bases from V and 9 bases from J, with 9 bases between.

CDR3 coding DNA: TGTGCCAGCAGACCGGGACTAGCTTACAATGAGCAGTTCTTC. Encoded protein: CASRPGLAYNEQFF. This chain joins TRBV2 and TRBJ2-1, with 9 bases identical to TRBD2. Germline V gene lookup returns CDR1 SNHLY and CDR2 FYNNEI. The CDR3 has 14 amino acids. J was trimmed by 4 bases and V by 6 bases; bases with no gene match: 4.

This clone occurred a few times. The chain uses TRBV6-1 and TRBJ2-7; perhaps D is TRBD1 or TRBD2 (5 bases each). This CDR3 is built from 14 residues. The germline V gene encodes CDR1 MNHNS and CDR2 SASEGT. The V end lost 6 bases, the J end lost 4 bases, and 16 bases lay between the germline ends. CDR3 in amino acids: CASSSVGTSYEQYF. CDR3 DNA: TGTGCCAGCAGCTCTGTGGGGACCTCGTACGAGCAGTACTTC.

This clone is a singleton in its sample. This chain connects TRBV7-9 to TRBJ1-1; no definite D call. Deletions cut 2 bases from V and 5 bases from J, with 9 bases between. The germline V gene has CDR1 SEHNR and CDR2 FQNEAQ (reference sequence). There are 13 residues in the CDR3. For the CDR3, the DNA is TGTGCCAGCAGCTTAACATTGCTTACTGAAGCTTTCTTT. This encodes CASSLTLLTEAFF. Drawing the rest from reference TRBV7-9 and TRBJ1-1, the complete variable domain is DTGVSQNPRHKITKRGQNVTFRCDPISEHNRLYWYRQTLGQGPEFLTYFQNEAQLEKSRLLSDRFSAERPKGSFSTLEIQRTEQGDSAMYLCASSLTLLTEAFFGQGTRLTVV.

This clone was recorded only once. The rearrangement links TRBV5-1 to TRBJ2-1; 9 bases match TRBD2. The V gene's germline CDR1 is SGHRS and CDR2 YFSETQ. Germline trimming cut 2 bases from V and 8 bases from J; bases unmatched to any gene: 8. This CDR3 contains 15 residues. CDR3 region: CASSLQGGGADEQFF. CDR3 DNA sequence: TGCGCCAGCAGCTTACAGGGCGGGGGGGCCGATGAGCAGTTCTTC.

This chain joins TRBV20-1 and TRBJ2-1; TRBD2 is a possible D gene (6 bases). The ends were cut back, 5 bases at V and 5 bases at J, with 16 bases in the middle. This CDR3 comprises 14 residues. Germline V gene data show CDR1 as DFQATT and CDR2 as SNEGSKA (reference sequence). The CDR3 protein is CSAPGTGQHNEQFF. The CDR3 bases are TGCAGTGCTCCCGGGACTGGCCAACACAATGAGCAGTTCTTC.

A few counts support this clone. The rearrangement joins TRBV24-1 to TRBJ2-3, with a weak D call TRBD2 (7 bases). Germline loops: CDR1 KGHDR, CDR2 SFDVKD. The CDR3 loop spans 15 amino acids. V lost 9 bases to trimming and J lost 5 bases, with 20 bases between them. This CDR3 is CATRGWGGAGDTQYF. The CDR3 DNA sequence: TGTGCCACCCGAGGGTGGGGGGGGGCAGGAGATACGCAGTATTTT.

In this sample, this clone is medium-sized. The chain has TRBV9 and TRBJ2-7; no reliable D call. V was clipped by 0 bases and J by 2 bases, with 6 bases between them. The length of the CDR3 is 13 residues. CDR1 is SGDLS and CDR2 is YYNGEE in the germline V gene. The CDR3 bases are TGTGCCAGCAGCGTAGACGGAACCTACGAGCAGTACTTC. Protein product: CASSVDGTYEQYF.

This clone was counted once. CDR3 nucleotide sequence: TGCGCCAGCAGCCAAGAGGACAGAGGATCCGTTAGAAACACCATATATTTT. Its translation: CASSQEDRGSVRNTIYF. The chain links TRBV4-1 to TRBJ1-3, with a tentative D call TRBD1 (6 bases). The V gene lost 0 bases and the J gene lost 5 bases, with 17 bases spanning the gap. CDR3 size: 17 residues. Germline loops: CDR1 MGHRA, CDR2 YSYEKL.

Judged by abundance, this clone is medium-sized (0.01 to 0.1%). This chain connects TRBV6-2 or TRBV6-3 to TRBJ2-3, with D perhaps matching TRBD1 (6 bases). The CDR3 contains 15 residues. The V and J ends lost 0 bases and 6 bases respectively, with 13 bases between them. Germline CDR1 MNHEY, CDR2 SVGEGT. The CDR3, as DNA: TGTGCCAGCAGTTACTCTGCAGGGGCGCCGGATACGCAGTATTTT. Translated, it gives CASSYSAGAPDTQYF.

This clone ranks as large. This chain uses TRBV20-1 with TRBJ2-7; D may be TRBD2 (5 bases). Germline assignment: CDR1 DFQATT and CDR2 SNEGSKA (reference sequence). This CDR3 contains 13 residues. Trimming shortened V by 6 bases and J by 3 bases, and 15 bases separated the two germline ends. DNA of the CDR3: TGCAGTGCGGCTCCCGGGATCGACTACGAGCAGTACTTC. Encoded protein: CSAAPGIDYEQYF.

This clone was seen ten or more times. Other nucleotide sequences from this sample produce the same CDR3. The chain joins TRBV6-1 to TRBJ1-5, with D perhaps matching TRBD1 (5 bases). The CDR3 covers 15 residues. Trimming pared 9 bases from V and 0 bases from J, leaving 15 bases between. The germline CDR1 and CDR2 sequences are MNHNS and SASEGT. The CDR3 loop reads CASRPGHFSNQPQHF. The CDR3 nucleotides are TGTGCCAGTAGGCCCGGACATTTTAGCAATCAGCCCCAGCATTTT.

This clone appeared a few times. The chain carries TRBV27 and TRBJ1-3, with a weak D call TRBD1 (5 bases). Trimming left V 2 bases short and J 6 bases short, with 8 bases between. The germline V gene has CDR1 MNHEY and CDR2 SMNVEV (reference sequence). The CDR3 is 13 amino acids. The DNA of the CDR3 is TGTGCCAGCAGTTTAGGGGGAGAAAACACCATATATTTT. This gives the protein CASSLGGENTIYF.

This clone was seen a few times. This rearrangement joins TRBV6-1 to TRBJ1-3; D is unclear. The CDR3 runs 15 residues. Per germline, CDR1 MNHNS and CDR2 SASEGT. Between the trimmed V and J ends, which lost 6 bases and 3 bases, there was a span of 15 bases. This chain's CDR3 is CASRSDQRGGNTIYF. CDR3 bases: TGTGCCAGCAGGTCGGATCAGAGAGGTGGAAACACCATATATTTT.

CDR3 amino acids: CSAKRSNQPQHF. The CDR3 nucleotides read TGCAGTGCAAAAAGGAGCAATCAGCCCCAGCATTTT. The chain combines TRBV20-1 with TRBJ1-5; D is unresolved. Germline CDR1 DFQATT, CDR2 SNEGSKA (reference sequence). The CDR3 runs 12 residues. Trimming removed 6 bases at V and 1 base at J, with 7 bases between.

This clone is labeled large (0.1 to 1%). The chain joins TRBV9 to TRBJ1-5; 12 bases line up with TRBD1. The CDR3 totals 16 residues. CDR1 SGDLS and CDR2 YYNGEE come from the germline V gene. V gave up 4 bases and J gave up 5 bases; unmatched junction bases: 7. The CDR3 coding sequence is TGTGCCAGCAGCAAAGGGGGACAGGGGGCTGATCAGCCCCAGCATTTT. Translated, it gives CASSKGGQGADQPQHF.

The chain carries TRBV11-1 and TRBJ2-1; 8 bases are a match to TRBD2. The CDR3 runs to 15 residues. With 4 bases clipped from V and 6 bases from J, the junction kept 8 bases outside the gene matches. Per germline, CDR1 SGHAT and CDR2 FQDESV (reference sequence). DNA of the CDR3: TGTGCCAGCAGCTGGAGCGGGAGCGAGGCCAATGAGCAGTTCTTC. It codes for CASSWSGSEANEQFF.

This clone is labeled medium-sized. The chain carries TRBV7-9 and TRBJ2-5; 7 nucleotides agree with TRBD2. CDR1 is SEHNR, CDR2 FQNEAQ, per germline (reference sequence). The CDR3 spans 16 residues. V lost 0 bases to trimming and J lost 3 bases; unmatched junction nucleotides: 7. Here the CDR3 DNA reads TGTGCCAGCAGCTTAGCGCTACTAGCGCTTAAAGAGACCCAGTACTTC. Its translation is CASSLALLALKETQYF.

This clone is labeled medium-sized (0.01 to 0.1%). A junction end diverges from the germline sequence, so it may reflect a read error. The genes are TRBV28 and TRBJ1-2; D call uncertain. Germline loops: CDR1 MDHEN, CDR2 SYDVKM. The CDR3 is made up of 9 amino acids. The CDR3, as DNA: TGCTCCCCGTGGGATGGCTACACCTTC. Amino acids: CSPWDGYTF.

On this clone: This CDR3 is also generated by other DNA sequences in the sample. Here the CDR3 reads CASRNTGGANTEAFF. CDR3 sequence (DNA): TGTGCCAGCAGGAACACAGGGGGCGCTAACACTGAAGCTTTCTTT. V gene TRBV12-3 or TRBV12-4 combines with J gene TRBJ1-1, with 9 bases lining up with TRBD1. This CDR3 is built from 15 residues. V was clipped by 6 bases and J by 2 bases; unmatched bases: 7.

The chain carries TRBV12-3 or TRBV12-4 and TRBJ2-3; 10 bases fit TRBD2. This CDR3 spans 18 amino acids. V lost 3 bases to trimming and J lost 5 bases; unmatched junction nucleotides: 14. The CDR3 bases are TGTGCCAGCAGTTTTTCCCCCATGAGCGGGGGGGCAGGAGATACGCAGTATTTT. Translating gives CASSFSPMSGGAGDTQYF.

In its sample, this clone ranks as medium-sized. V usage is TRBV27 and J usage is TRBJ2-1, with TRBD2 matching over 14 bases. Germline V CDR1 and CDR2: MNHEY, SMNVEV (reference sequence). This CDR3 is built from 14 residues. Trimming at V came to 6 bases and at J to 7 bases, leaving 2 bases not matched to a gene. CDR3 nucleotides: TGTGCCAGCAGGTGGACTAGCGGGAGGAATGAGCAGTTCTTC. Translated, it gives CASRWTSGRNEQFF.

This clone rates as medium-sized (0.01 to 0.1%). The rearrangement links TRBV5-1 to TRBJ1-5, with unresolved D. Trimming pared 0 bases from V and 6 bases from J, leaving 1 base between. CDR1 and CDR2 (germline): SGHRS, YFSETQ. The CDR3 consists of 11 residues. CDR3 sequence: CASSLAQPQHF. Here the CDR3 DNA reads TGCGCCAGCAGCTTGGCTCAGCCCCAGCATTTT.

This rearrangement joins TRBV20-1 to TRBJ2-3, with TRBD2 as a possible D gene (6 bases). This CDR3 has 13 amino acids. Germline assignment: CDR1 DFQATT and CDR2 SNEGSKA (reference sequence). V was clipped by 6 bases and J by 6 bases, with 16 bases between them. The CDR3 DNA reads TGCAGTGCCTCCTCGGAGGGCCACGATACGCAGTATTTT. Translated, it gives CSASSEGHDTQYF.

The rearrangement uses TRBV11-2 and TRBJ2-3; no firm D call. The CDR3 is 17 residues long. Trimming stripped 5 bases from V and 2 bases from J, with 20 bases between. CDR1 is SGHAT, CDR2 FQNNGV, per germline. The CDR3 loop is CASSPKRASLSTDTQYF. In DNA form, the CDR3 reads TGTGCCAGCAGCCCCAAAAGGGCTAGTCTATCCACAGATACGCAGTATTTT.

J is TRBJ2-7 and V is TRBV18; 8 bases line up with TRBD1. Trimming at V came to 3 bases and at J to 6 bases, leaving 4 bases not matched to a gene. This CDR3 has 13 residues. Per germline, CDR1 KGHSH and CDR2 LQKENI. The CDR3 nucleotides are TGTGCCAGCTCACCTGGGACAGGTGCCGAGCAGTACTTC. This translates into CASSPGTGAEQYF.

By share of the sample, this clone is medium-sized (0.01 to 0.1%). This chain uses TRBV9 with TRBJ1-2; D not certain. Germline V lookup: CDR1 SGDLS, CDR2 YYNGEE. This CDR3 is 14 amino acids long. The V end lost 0 bases, the J end lost 3 bases, and 9 bases lay between the germline ends. Here the CDR3 reads CASSVVTGYYGYTF. The CDR3 DNA reads as TGTGCCAGCAGCGTAGTTACGGGGTACTATGGCTACACCTTC. Supplemented by reference TRBV9 and TRBJ1-2, the full variable domain reads DSGVTQTPKHLITATGQRVTLRCSPRSGDLSVYWYQQSLDQGLQFLIQYYNGEERAKGNILERFSAQQFPDLHSELNLSSLELGDSALYFCASSVVTGYYGYTFGSGTRLTVV.

This chain joins TRBV20-1 and TRBJ2-1, with 11 bases aligning to TRBD2. With 8 bases clipped from V and 8 bases from J, the junction kept 2 bases outside the gene matches. CDR3 length: 11 amino acids. CDR1 DFQATT and CDR2 SNEGSKA come from the germline V gene (reference sequence). The CDR3 bases are TGCAGTAGGACTAGCGGGTATGAGCAGTTCTTC. Protein sequence: CSRTSGYEQFF.